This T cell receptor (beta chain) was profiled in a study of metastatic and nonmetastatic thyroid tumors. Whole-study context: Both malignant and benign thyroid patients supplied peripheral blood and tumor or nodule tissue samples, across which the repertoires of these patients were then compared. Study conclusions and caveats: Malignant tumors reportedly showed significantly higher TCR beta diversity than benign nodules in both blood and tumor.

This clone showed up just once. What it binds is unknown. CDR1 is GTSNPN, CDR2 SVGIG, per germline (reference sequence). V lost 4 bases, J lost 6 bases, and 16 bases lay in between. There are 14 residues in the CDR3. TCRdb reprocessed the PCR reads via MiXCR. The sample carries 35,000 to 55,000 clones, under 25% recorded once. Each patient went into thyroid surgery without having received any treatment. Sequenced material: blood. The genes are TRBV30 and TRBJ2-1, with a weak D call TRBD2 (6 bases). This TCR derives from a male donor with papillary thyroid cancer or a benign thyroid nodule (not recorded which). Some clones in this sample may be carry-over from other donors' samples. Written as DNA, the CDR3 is TGTGCCTGGAAAAGGGTTCGGGGGTCCAATGAGCAGTTCTTC. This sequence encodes CAWKRVRGSNEQFF.